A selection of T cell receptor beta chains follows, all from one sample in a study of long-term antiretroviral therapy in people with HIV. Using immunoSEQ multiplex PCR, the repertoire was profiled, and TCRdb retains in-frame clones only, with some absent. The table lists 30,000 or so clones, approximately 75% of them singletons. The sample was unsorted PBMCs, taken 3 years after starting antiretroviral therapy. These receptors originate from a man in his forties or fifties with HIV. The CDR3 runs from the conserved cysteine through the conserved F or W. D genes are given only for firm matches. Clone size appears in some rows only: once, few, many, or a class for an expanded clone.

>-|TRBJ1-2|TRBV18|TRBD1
TGTGCCAGCTCACCGGGACAGGGGGCAGACGGCTACACCTTC
CASSPGQGADGYTF
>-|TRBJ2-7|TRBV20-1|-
TGCAGTGCTTTGGACAGCTACGAGCAGTACTTC
CSALDSYEQYF
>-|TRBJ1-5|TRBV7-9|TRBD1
TGTGCCAGCAGCTTACACAGGGGATTAGGTAGCAATCAGCCCCAGCATTTT
CASSLHRGLGSNQPQHF
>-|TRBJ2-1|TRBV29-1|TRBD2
TGCAGCGTTGAAGGCGGGAGGGCCTCCAATGAGCAGTTCTTC
CSVEGGRASNEQFF
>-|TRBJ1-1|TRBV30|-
TGTGCCTGGAACCGAGAGAGGGTGGACACTGAAGCTTTCTTT
CAWNRERVDTEAFF
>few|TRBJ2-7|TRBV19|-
TGTGCCAGTAGTAGGGGTCTCTCCTACGAGCAGTACTTC
CASSRGLSYEQYF
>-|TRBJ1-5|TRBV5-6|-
TGTGCCAGCAGCTGGGGACGTGATCAGCCCCAGCATTTT
CASSWGRDQPQHF
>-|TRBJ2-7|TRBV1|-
TGCACCAGCAGTCAGTACGAGCAGTACTTC
CTSSQYEQYF
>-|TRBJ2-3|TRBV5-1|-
TGCGCCAGCAGCTTGGCTAGCACAGATACGCAGTATTTT
CASSLASTDTQYF
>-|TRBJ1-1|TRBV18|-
TGTGCCAGCACCAAGACCCGGGAGACTGAAGCTTTCTTT
CASTKTRETEAFF
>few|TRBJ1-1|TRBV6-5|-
TGTGCCAGCAGTCTCATTGGGACTGGGACTGAAGCTTTCTTT
CASSLIGTGTEAFF
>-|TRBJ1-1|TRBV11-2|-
TGTGCCAGCAGCTTAGCAGCAACTTTGAACACTGAAGCTTTCTTT
CASSLAATLNTEAFF
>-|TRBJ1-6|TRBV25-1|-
TGTGCCAGCAGTGCAACGGACAGATATAATTCACCCCTCCACTTT
CASSATDRYNSPLHF
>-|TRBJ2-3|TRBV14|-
TGTGCCAGCAGCCAAGATCGGGTACAAGATACGCAGTATTTT
CASSQDRVQDTQYF
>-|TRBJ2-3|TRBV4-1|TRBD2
TGCGCCAGCAGCCAAGTCTTGACAAGCGGGAGGGCCTTCGATACGCAGTATTTT
CASSQVLTSGRAFDTQYF
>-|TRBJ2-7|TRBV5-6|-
TGTGCCAGCAGCCGTTACGGGGGGCTAAGCGAGCAGTACTTC
CASSRYGGLSEQYF
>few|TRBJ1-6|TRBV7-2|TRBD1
TGTGCCAGCAGGCCGACAGGGGCCAGCTATAATTCACCCCTCCACTTT
CASRPTGASYNSPLHF
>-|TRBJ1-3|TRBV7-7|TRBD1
TGTGCTAGCAGCGTCGGGACAGGGGATGGAAACACCATATATTTT
CASSVGTGDGNTIYF
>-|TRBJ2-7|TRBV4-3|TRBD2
TGCGCCAGCAGCCAAACACTAGCGGGAGACTACGAGCAGTACTTC
CASSQTLAGDYEQYF
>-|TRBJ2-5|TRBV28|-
TGTGCCAGCAGTGCCCGACAGGTTAATGGGGAGACCCAGTACTTC
CASSARQVNGETQYF
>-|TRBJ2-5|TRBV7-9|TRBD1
TGTGCCAGCAGCTTAGAAAAGGGACAGGGCGAGTGGGCCCAGTACTTC
CASSLEKGQGEWAQYF
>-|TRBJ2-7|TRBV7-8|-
TGTGCCATCGCGGACAGCATCGAGCAGTACTTC
CAIADSIEQYF
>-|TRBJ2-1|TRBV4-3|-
TGCGCCAGCAGCCAAGCCGCGTCCTACAATGAGCAGTTCTTC
CASSQAASYNEQFF
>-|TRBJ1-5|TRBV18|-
TGTGCCAGCTCACCGGACGGAAACAATCAGCCCCAGCATTTT
CASSPDGNNQPQHF
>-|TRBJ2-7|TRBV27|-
TGTGCCAGCAGGGGAATTGCCTACGAGCAGTACTTC
CASRGIAYEQYF
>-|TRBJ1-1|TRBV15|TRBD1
TGTGCCACCAGCGCAGGGGGCAAGGGGAACACTGAAGCTTTCTTT
CATSAGGKGNTEAFF
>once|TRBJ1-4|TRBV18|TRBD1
TGTGCCAGCTCACCCCGCACAGGGGGTGGAGAAAAACTGTTTTTT
CASSPRTGGGEKLFF
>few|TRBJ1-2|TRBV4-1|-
TGCGCCAGCAGCCATCAGAGGTCTACTGCAGCCAACTATGGCTACACCTTC
CASSHQRSTAANYGYTF
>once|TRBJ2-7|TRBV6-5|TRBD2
TGTGCCAGCAGTTACTTGACTAGCGGGATCTCCTACGAGCAGTACTTC
CASSYLTSGISYEQYF
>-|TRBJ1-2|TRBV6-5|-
TGTGCCAGCAGTTACTCAGAAAACTATGGCTACACCTTC
CASSYSENYGYTF
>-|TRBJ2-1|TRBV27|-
TGTGCCAGCAGTTCTGGGGGAACCTACAATGAGCAGTTCTTC
CASSSGGTYNEQFF
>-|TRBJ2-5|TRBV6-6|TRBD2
TGTGCCAGCAGTTACGAGAGCGGGGGCCTTAAAGAGACCCAGTACTTC
CASSYESGGLKETQYF
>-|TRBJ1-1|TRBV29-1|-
TGCAGCGTTTCTGGGGGGTGGGGGATGAACACTGAAGCTTTCTTT
CSVSGGWGMNTEAFF
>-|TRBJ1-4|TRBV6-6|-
TGTGCCAGCAGTGGCGGGGAAGCTAATGAAAAACTGTTTTTT
CASSGGEANEKLFF
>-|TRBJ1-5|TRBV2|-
TGTGCCAGCAGTGATTCCCGCGGGAGTCCGGGACAGCCCCAGCATTTT
CASSDSRGSPGQPQHF
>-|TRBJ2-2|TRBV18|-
TGTGCCAGCTCACCCGCAAAGAACACCGGGGAGCTGTTTTTT
CASSPAKNTGELFF
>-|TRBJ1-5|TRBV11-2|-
TGTGCCAGCAGCCCTGGTCACAATCAGCCCCAGCATTTT
CASSPGHNQPQHF
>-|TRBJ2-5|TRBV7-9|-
TGTGCCAGCAGCTCCTACGACAGACCACAAGAGACCCAGTACTTC
CASSSYDRPQETQYF
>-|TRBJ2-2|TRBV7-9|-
TGTGCCAGCAGCTTAGCTCGGGGTAAAGGGACCGGGGAGCTGTTTTTT
CASSLARGKGTGELFF
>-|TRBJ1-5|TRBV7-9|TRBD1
TGTGCCAGCAGCCCCGGGACAGGGTACCAGCCCCAGCATTTT
CASSPGTGYQPQHF
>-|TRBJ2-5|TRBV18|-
TGTGCCAGCTCACCAGGATGGGCACGTGGAGAGACCCAGTACTTC
CASSPGWARGETQYF
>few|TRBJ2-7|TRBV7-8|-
TGTGCCAGCAGCTTAAGAAGTAGGTACGAGCAGTACTTC
CASSLRSRYEQYF
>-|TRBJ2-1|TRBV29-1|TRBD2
TGCAGCGTTGAAGAACCGGGACTAGCGAGTGAGCAGTTCTTC
CSVEEPGLASEQFF
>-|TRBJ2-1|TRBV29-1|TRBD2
TGCAGCGTTCCCCAGCGGGAGTACAATGAGCAGTTCTTC
CSVPQREYNEQFF
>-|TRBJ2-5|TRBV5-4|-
TGTGCCAGCAGCCGGCAGGGGAGGGGAGAGACCCAGTACTTC
CASSRQGRGETQYF
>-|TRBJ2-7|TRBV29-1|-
TGCAGCGTTGAGGTTAGCTCCTACGAGCAGTACTTC
CSVEVSSYEQYF
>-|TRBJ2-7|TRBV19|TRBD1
TGTGCCAGTAGTATCTCCCCGATTGGACAGGTGGCCGAGCAGTACTTC
CASSISPIGQVAEQYF
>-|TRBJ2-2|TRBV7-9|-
TGTGCCAGCAGCTTAGGAGGAGGGAGCACCGGGGAGCTGTTTTTT
CASSLGGGSTGELFF
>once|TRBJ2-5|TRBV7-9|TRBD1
TGTGCCAGCAGCTTAAGGACAGGGCACCAGGAGACCCAGTACTTC
CASSLRTGHQETQYF
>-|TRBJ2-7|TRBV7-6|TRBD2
TGTGCCAGCAGAGCCGGGACTAGCGGGAATAAGCAGTACTTC
CASRAGTSGNKQYF
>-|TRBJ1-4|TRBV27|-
TGTGCCAGCAGTTATCTTCTCGGAACTAATGAAAAACTGTTTTTT
CASSYLLGTNEKLFF